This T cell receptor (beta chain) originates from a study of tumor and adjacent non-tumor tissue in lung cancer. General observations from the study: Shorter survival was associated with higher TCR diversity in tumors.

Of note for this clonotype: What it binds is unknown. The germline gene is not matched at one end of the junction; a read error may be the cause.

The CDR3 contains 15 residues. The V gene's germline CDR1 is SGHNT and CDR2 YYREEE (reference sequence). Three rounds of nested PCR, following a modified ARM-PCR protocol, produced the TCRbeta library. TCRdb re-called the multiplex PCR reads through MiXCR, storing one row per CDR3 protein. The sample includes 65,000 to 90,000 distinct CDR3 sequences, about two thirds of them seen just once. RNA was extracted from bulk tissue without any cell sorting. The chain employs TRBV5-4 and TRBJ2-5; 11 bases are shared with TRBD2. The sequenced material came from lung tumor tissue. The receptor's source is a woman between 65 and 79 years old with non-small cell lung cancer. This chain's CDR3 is CASSTSGGFGETLYF. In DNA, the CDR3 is TGTGCCAGCAGCACTAGCGGGGGCTTCGGGGAGACCCTGTACTTC.